The T cell receptor (beta chain) described here comes from a study of identical twins. Study-wide findings and caveats: Compared with models, monozygotic twins showed more out-of-frame TCR alpha sharing. Weaker excess twin sharing was observed in beta out-of-frame sequences.

To note about this clonotype: Antigen specificity is unknown.

Unique molecular identifiers were in the cDNA, with template-switch universal primer binding. TCRdb reprocessed the 5' RACE reads via MiXCR and lists one record per CDR3 protein. The sample comprises hundreds of thousands of distinct CDR3 sequences, less than 10% of which are singletons, and about 0.98% rests with the top ten. Separately, the same data were catalogued under a study of yellow fever vaccine responses in identical twins.

The sample comprised PBMCs. The source of this sequence is a woman aged 18-29 years in good health.

CDR3 sequence: CASSQDGISQDFGYGYTF. Written as DNA, the CDR3 is TGTGCCAGCAGCCAAGATGGGATTTCGCAAGACTTTGGCTATGGCTACACCTTC. V and J are TRBV4-2 and TRBJ1-2; no firm D call. The CDR3 is 18 residues long. Germline loops: CDR1 LGHNA, CDR2 YNFKEQ. Trimming took off 0 bases at V and 4 bases at J, with 21 bases between the two ends.